This T cell receptor beta chain was sequenced during a study of cytomegalovirus exposure and HLA in healthy donors. Study at large: There were about 85 million unique TCRs (from HLA-typed donors) in an early data release. Study-level results: Rarity characterized most TCR sequences, yet some public TCRs appeared in many donors.

This CDR3 is 15 amino acids long. CDR1 and CDR2 from the germline V gene are SGHTA and FQGTGA. The junction had 4 bases not matched to a gene; V was cut back by 2 bases and J by 0 bases. The primer mix had 60 Vbeta and 13 Jbeta primers. Authors' processing steps: Roughly 11 million of the 80 million or so unique TCR beta chains counted in a later analysis were shared. Libraries were prepared by immunoSEQ multiplex PCR; TCRdb keeps only in-frame clonotypes and omits some of them. V, J and clone size reflect that table, while D and trimming were determined from the DNA. The sample holds about 59,000 clones. Concerning this clone itself: Its target is unknown.

Sequencing was carried out using PBMCs. This sequence was found in a man between 25 and 39 years old in good health and CMV-seropositive. This chain connects TRBV7-3 to TRBJ2-7; the match to TRBD2 covers 7 bases. CDR3 bases: TGTGCCAGCAGCTTAGGGGGGGTGAGCTCCTACGAGCAGTACTTC. Its protein is CASSLGGVSSYEQYF.